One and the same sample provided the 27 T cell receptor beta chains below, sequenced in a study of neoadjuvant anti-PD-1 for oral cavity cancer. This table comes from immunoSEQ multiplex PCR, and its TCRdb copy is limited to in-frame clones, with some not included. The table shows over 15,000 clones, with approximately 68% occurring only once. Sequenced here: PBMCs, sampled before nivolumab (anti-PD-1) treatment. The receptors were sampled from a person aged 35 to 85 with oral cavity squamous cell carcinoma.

The CDR3 DNA follows: TGTGCCAGCAGTTACGCGTTCTCCGGAGAAAACATTCAGTACTTC. Translation: CASSYAFSGENIQYF. The genes are TRBV6-5 and TRBJ2-4; D is unclear. Trimming cost V 2 bases and J 5 bases, with 13 bases left between them. This CDR3 is built from 15 residues. The germline V gene encodes CDR1 MNHEY and CDR2 SVGAGI.

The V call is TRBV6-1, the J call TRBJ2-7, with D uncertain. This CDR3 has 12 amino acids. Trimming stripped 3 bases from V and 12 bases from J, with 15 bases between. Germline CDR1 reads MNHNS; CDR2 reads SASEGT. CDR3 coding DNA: TGTGCCAGCAGTGAGCCGAAACAAGATCGGTACTTC. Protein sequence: CASSEPKQDRYF.

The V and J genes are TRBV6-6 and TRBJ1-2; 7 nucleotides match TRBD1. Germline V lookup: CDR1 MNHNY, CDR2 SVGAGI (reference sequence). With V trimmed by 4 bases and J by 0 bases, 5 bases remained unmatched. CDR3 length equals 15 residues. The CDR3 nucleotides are TGTGCCAGCAGTTTCAACAGGGGAGCTAACTATGGCTACACCTTC. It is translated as CASSFNRGANYGYTF.

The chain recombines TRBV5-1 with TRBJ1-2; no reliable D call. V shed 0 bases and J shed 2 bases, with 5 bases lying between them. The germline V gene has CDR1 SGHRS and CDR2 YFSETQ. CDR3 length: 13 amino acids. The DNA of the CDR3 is TGCGCCAGCAGCTTGGAAGGCAACTATGGCTACACCTTC. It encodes CASSLEGNYGYTF.

CDR3 in DNA: TGCGCCAGCAGCCCAGGATGGGAGGGAGGGAACACTGAAGCTTTCTTT. Translated: CASSPGWEGGNTEAFF. V and J are TRBV5-1 and TRBJ1-1; D is undetermined. V dropped 4 bases and J dropped 1 base, with 17 bases sitting between them. The CDR3 consists of 16 residues. Germline V gene lookup returns CDR1 SGHRS and CDR2 YFSETQ.

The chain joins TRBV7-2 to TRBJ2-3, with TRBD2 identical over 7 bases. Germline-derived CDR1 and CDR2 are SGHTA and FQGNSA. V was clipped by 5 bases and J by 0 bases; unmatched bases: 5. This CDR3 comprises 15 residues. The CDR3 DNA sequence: TGTGCCAGCAGCCGTCCTAGCGGAAGCACAGATACGCAGTATTTT. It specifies CASSRPSGSTDTQYF.

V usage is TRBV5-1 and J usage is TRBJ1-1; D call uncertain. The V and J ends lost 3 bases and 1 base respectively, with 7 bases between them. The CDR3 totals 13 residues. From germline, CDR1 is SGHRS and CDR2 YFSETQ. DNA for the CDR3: TGCGCCAGCAGCTGGGTAGGGAACACTGAAGCTTTCTTT. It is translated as CASSWVGNTEAFF. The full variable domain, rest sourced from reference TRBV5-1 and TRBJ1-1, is KAGVTQTPRYLIKTRGQQVTLSCSPISGHRSVSWYQQTPGQGLQFLFEYFSETQRNKGNFPGRFSGRQFSNSRSEMNVSTLELGDSALYLCASSWVGNTEAFFGQGTRLTVV.

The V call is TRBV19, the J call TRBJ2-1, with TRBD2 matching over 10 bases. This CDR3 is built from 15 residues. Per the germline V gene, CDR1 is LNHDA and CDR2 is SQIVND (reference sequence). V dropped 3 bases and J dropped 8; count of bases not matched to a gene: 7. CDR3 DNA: TGTGCCAGTAGTATGGCCGGGACTAGCGTCCATGAGCAGTTCTTC. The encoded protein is CASSMAGTSVHEQFF.

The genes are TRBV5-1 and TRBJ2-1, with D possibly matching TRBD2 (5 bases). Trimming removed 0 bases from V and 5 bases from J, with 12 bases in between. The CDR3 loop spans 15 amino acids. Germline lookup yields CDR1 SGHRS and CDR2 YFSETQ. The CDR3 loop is CASSLVASRNNEQFF. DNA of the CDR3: TGCGCCAGCAGCTTGGTGGCTAGCAGGAACAATGAGCAGTTCTTC.

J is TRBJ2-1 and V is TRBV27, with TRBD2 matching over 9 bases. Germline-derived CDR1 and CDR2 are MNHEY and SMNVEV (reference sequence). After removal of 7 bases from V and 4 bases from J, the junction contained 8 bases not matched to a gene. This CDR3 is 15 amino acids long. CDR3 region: CASTYSGSAYNEQFF. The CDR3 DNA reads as TGTGCCAGCACCTATAGCGGGAGTGCGTACAATGAGCAGTTCTTC.

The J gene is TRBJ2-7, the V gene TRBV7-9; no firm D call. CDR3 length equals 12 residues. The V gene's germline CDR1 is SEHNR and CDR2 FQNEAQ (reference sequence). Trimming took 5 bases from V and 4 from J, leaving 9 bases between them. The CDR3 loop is CASSRSQYEQYF. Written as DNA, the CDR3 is TGTGCCAGCAGCCGTAGCCAATACGAGCAGTACTTC.

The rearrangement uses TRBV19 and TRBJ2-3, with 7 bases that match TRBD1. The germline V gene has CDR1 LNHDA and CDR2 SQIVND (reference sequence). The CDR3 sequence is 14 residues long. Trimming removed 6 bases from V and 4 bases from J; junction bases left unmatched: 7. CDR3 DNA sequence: TGTGCCAGTAGCCCGACAGGGTGGGCAGATACGCAGTATTTT. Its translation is CASSPTGWADTQYF.

CDR3 nucleotides: TGTGCCTGGACGGCAGGGACCCAGTACTTC. Its protein product is CAWTAGTQYF. The chain is built from TRBV30 and TRBJ2-5; D gene uncertain. CDR1 is GTSNPN, CDR2 SVGIG, per germline (reference sequence). This CDR3 comprises 10 residues. V shed 4 bases and J shed 7 bases, with 7 bases lying between them. Supplemented by reference TRBV30 and TRBJ2-5, the full variable domain reads SQTIHQWPATLVQPVGSPLSLECTVEGTSNPNLYWYRQAAGRGLQLLFYSVGIGQISSEVPQNLSASRPQDRQFILSSKKLLLSDSGFYLCAWTAGTQYFGPGTRLLVL.

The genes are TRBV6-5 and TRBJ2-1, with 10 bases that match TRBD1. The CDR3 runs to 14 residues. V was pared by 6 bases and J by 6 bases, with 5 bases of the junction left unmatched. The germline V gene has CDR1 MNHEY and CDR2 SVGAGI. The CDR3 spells CASSERTGGNEQFF. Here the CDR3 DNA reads TGTGCCAGCAGCGAAAGGACAGGGGGCAATGAGCAGTTCTTC.

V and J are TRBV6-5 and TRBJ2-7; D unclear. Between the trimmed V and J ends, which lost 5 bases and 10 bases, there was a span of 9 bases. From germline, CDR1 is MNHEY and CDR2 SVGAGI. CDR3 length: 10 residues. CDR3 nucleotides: TGTGCCAGCAGTGAAAGGCTTCAGTACTTC. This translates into CASSERLQYF.

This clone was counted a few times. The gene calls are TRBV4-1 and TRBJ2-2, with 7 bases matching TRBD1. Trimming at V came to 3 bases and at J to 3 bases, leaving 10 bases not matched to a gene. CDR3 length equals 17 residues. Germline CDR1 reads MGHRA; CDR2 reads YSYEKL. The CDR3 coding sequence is TGCGCCAGCAGCCAGGGTCCACAGGGGTCTGACACCGGGGAGCTGTTTTTT. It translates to CASSQGPQGSDTGELFF.

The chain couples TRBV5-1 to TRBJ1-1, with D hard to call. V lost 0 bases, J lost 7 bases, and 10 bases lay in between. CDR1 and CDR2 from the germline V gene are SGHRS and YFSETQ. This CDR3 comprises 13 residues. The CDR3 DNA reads TGCGCCAGCAGCTTGGCACCTACGGTTGAAGCTTTCTTT. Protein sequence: CASSLAPTVEAFF. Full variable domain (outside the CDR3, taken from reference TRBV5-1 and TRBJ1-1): KAGVTQTPRYLIKTRGQQVTLSCSPISGHRSVSWYQQTPGQGLQFLFEYFSETQRNKGNFPGRFSGRQFSNSRSEMNVSTLELGDSALYLCASSLAPTVEAFFGQGTRLTVV.

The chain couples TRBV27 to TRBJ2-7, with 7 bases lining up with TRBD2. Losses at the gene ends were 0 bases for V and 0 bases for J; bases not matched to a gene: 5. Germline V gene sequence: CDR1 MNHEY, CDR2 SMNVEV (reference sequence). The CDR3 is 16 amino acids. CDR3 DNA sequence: TGTGCCAGCAGTTTATCGACCCGGGACTACTCCTACGAGCAGTACTTC. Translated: CASSLSTRDYSYEQYF.

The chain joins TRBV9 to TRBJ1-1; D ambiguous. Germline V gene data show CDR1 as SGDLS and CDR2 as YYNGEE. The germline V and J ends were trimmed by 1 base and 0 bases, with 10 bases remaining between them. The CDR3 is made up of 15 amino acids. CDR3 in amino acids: CASSVSVGMNTEAFF. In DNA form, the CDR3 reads TGTGCCAGCAGCGTATCGGTCGGGATGAACACTGAAGCTTTCTTT.

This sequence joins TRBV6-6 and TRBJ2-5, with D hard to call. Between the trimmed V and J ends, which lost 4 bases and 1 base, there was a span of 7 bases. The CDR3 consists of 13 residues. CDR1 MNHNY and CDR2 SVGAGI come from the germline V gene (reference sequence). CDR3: CASSSSLQETQYF. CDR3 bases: TGTGCCAGCAGTTCCAGCCTCCAAGAGACCCAGTACTTC.

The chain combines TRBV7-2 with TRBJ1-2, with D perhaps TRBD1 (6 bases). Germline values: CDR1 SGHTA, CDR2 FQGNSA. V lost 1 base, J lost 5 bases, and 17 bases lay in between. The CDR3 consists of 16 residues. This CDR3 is CASSLGRPGGGYGYTF. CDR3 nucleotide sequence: TGTGCCAGCAGCTTAGGGAGGCCCGGAGGGGGGTATGGCTACACCTTC.

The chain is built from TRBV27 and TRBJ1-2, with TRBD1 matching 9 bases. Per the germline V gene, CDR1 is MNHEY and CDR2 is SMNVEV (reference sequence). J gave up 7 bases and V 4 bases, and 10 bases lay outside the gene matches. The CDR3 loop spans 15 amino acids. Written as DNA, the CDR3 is TGTGCCAGCAGTTGGACAGCACAGGGGGCGGGTGGCTACACCTTC. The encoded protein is CASSWTAQGAGGYTF.

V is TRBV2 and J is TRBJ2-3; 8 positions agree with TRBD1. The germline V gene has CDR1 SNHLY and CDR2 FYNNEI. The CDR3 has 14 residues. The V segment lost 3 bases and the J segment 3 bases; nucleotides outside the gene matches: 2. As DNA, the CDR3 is TGTGCCAGCAGTGACAGGGGGCCGACAGATACGCAGTATTTT. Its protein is CASSDRGPTDTQYF.

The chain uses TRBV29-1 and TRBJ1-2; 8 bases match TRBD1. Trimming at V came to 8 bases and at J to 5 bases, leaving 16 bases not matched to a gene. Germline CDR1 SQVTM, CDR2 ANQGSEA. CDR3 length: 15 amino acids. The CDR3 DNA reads TGCAGCATTTCTGGCCTGACAGGGGTAGGATATGGCTACACCTTC. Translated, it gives CSISGLTGVGYGYTF. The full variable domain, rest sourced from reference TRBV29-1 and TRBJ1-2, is SAVISQKPSRDICQRGTSLTIQCQVDSQVTMMFWYRQQPGQSLTLIATANQGSEATYESGFVIDKFPISRPNLTFSTLTVSNMSPEDSSIYLCSISGLTGVGYGYTFGSGTRLTVV.

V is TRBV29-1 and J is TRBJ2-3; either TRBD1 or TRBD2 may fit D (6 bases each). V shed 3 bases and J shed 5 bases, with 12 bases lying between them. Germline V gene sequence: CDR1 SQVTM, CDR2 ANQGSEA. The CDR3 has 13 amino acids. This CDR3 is CSVESGGIDTQYF. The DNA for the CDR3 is TGCAGCGTTGAGTCCGGGGGCATAGATACGCAGTATTTT.

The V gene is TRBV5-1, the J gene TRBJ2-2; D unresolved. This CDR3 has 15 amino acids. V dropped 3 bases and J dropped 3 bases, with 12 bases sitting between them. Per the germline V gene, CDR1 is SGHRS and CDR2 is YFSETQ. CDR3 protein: CASSSLADDTGELFF. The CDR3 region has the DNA TGCGCCAGCAGCTCCCTCGCGGACGACACCGGGGAGCTGTTTTTT.

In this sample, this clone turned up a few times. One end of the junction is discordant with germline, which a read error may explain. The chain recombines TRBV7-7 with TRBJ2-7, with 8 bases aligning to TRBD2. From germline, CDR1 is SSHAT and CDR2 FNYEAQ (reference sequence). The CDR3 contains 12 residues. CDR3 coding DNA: TGTGCTAGCAGCAGCGCGGGAGGCGAGCAGTACTTC. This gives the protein CASSSAGGEQYF.